One T cell receptor beta chain is described in this entry. What it binds is unknown. One end of the junction is discordant with germline, which a read error may explain. TCRdb's copy holds only in-frame clones and misses some; the assay was immunoSEQ multiplex PCR. The sample records fewer than 130,000 clones, approximately 92% being singletons. Per germline, CDR1 SGHAT and CDR2 FQNNGV. This CDR3 is built from 11 residues. This sample is drawn from a study of T cell responses to AZD1222 COVID-19 vaccine. Points from the study as a whole: Of the AZD1222 recipients, only 5 to 7 were seropositive at baseline.

Material: peripheral blood, obtained on day 0 of AZD1222 vaccination. The rearrangement joins TRBV11-2 to TRBJ2-1; tentatively, D is TRBD1 (6 bases). The TCR was taken from an adult in good health. The CDR3 DNA reads as TGTGCCAGCAGCCCGGGGACACAACCAATCTTC. This encodes CASSPGTQPIF.